This T cell receptor beta chain is drawn from a study of tissue T cells after allogeneic stem cell transplantation. Germline trimming cut 3 bases from V and 3 bases from J; bases unmatched to any gene: 1. Germline-derived CDR1 and CDR2 are NNHDY and SYVADS. CDR3 size: 14 residues. General study findings and limits: Anatomically similar tissues had similar TCR repertoires within each patient. Motif-based clustering found tissue-specific repertoire signatures shared across patients, though few clones were shared.

The time point: mouse harvest day 14 after allogeneic transplant. The graft held 10^6 splenic CD5+ T cells and 10^7 T-cell-depleted bone marrow cells. Sample share makes this clone large. Its antigen is currently unknown. The genes are named according to mouse. With the read ending 1 residue before the CDR3 end, the germline J gene is used to fill in that end. Here immunoSEQ multiplex PCR was the method, and the copy in TCRdb shows in-frame clones only, minus some. Of about 7,400 clones listed, approximately 35% are singletons. This sequence originates from a female BALB/c mouse given C57BL/6 T cells with graft-versus-host disease after an allogeneic hematopoietic cell transplant. The chain combines TRBV13-3 with TRBJ1-2; 11 positions match TRBD1. Sample: skin. Here the CDR3 reads CASSGTGGDSDYTF. CDR3 DNA, as far as it was read: TGTGCCAGCAGTGGGACAGGGGGCGACTCCGACTACACC.